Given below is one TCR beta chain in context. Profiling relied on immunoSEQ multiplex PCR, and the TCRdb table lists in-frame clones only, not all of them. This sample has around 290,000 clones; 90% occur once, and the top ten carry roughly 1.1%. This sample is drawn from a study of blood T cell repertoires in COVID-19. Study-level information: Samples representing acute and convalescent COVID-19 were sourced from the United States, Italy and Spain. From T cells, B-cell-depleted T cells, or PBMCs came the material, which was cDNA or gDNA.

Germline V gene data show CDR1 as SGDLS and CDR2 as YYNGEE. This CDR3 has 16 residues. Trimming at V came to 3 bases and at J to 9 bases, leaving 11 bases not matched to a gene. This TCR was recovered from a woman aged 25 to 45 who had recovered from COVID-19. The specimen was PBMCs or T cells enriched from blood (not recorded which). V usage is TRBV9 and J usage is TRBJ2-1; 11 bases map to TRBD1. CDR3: CASSDADRGRSGEQFF. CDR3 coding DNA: TGTGCCAGCAGCGATGCGGACAGGGGGCGCTCTGGTGAGCAGTTCTTC.